A selection of T cell receptor beta chains follows, all from one sample in a study of blood T cell repertoires in COVID-19. Generated by immunoSEQ multiplex PCR, the TCRdb table keeps only in-frame clones and is missing some. The sample holds roughly 330,000 clones; about 87% are singletons and the top ten take 9.5% to 10%. The sequenced sample was peripheral blood. Source of these receptors: a man aged 25 to 40 with COVID-19, enrolled during active disease. CDR3s include the opening cysteine and the closing phenylalanine or tryptophan. D genes are given only for firm matches. Clone size is shown for a subset of rows, as once, few, many or a class of expanded clone.

abundance: once
d_gene: TRBD2
v_gene: TRBV3-1/TRBV3-2
j_gene: TRBJ2-5
CDR3aa: CASSPLAGGSETQYF
CDR3nt: TGTGCCAGCAGCCCACTAGCGGGAGGGTCTGAGACCCAGTACTTC

abundance: .
d_gene: TRBD1
v_gene: TRBV24-1
j_gene: TRBJ1-2
CDR3aa: CATSDSGQGLFGGYTF
CDR3nt: TGTGCCACCAGTGATTCCGGACAGGGTTTATTCGGTGGCTACACCTTC

abundance: .
d_gene: .
v_gene: TRBV4-2
j_gene: TRBJ2-5
CDR3aa: CASSQSRGRASGLQETQYF
CDR3nt: TGTGCCAGCAGCCAATCCAGGGGCAGGGCTAGCGGCCTACAAGAGACCCAGTACTTC

abundance: .
d_gene: .
v_gene: TRBV7-9
j_gene: TRBJ1-1
CDR3aa: CASSSQGSMNTEAFF
CDR3nt: TGTGCCAGCAGCTCACAGGGCAGCATGAACACTGAAGCTTTCTTT

abundance: once
d_gene: TRBD1
v_gene: TRBV5-1
j_gene: TRBJ1-2
CDR3aa: CASSWGQGASNYGYTF
CDR3nt: TGCGCCAGCAGCTGGGGACAGGGGGCTTCTAACTATGGCTACACCTTC

abundance: .
d_gene: TRBD1
v_gene: TRBV10-3
j_gene: TRBJ1-3
CDR3aa: CAISESITGVGGNTIYF
CDR3nt: TGTGCCATCAGTGAGTCGATTACAGGGGTAGGTGGAAACACCATATATTTT

abundance: .
d_gene: .
v_gene: TRBV5-1
j_gene: TRBJ1-6
CDR3aa: CASSLAGEGGNSPLHF
CDR3nt: TGCGCCAGCAGCTTGGCCGGGGAGGGAGGAAATTCACCCCTCCACTTT

abundance: .
d_gene: .
v_gene: TRBV5-6
j_gene: TRBJ1-1
CDR3aa: CASSWRIKGGTGNTEAFF
CDR3nt: TGTGCCAGCAGCTGGCGGATAAAAGGAGGTACTGGGAACACTGAAGCTTTCTTT

abundance: .
d_gene: .
v_gene: TRBV28
j_gene: TRBJ2-7
CDR3aa: CASSASGTYEQYF
CDR3nt: TGTGCCAGCAGTGCCTCCGGGACCTACGAGCAGTACTTC

abundance: .
d_gene: TRBD1
v_gene: TRBV7-2
j_gene: TRBJ1-6
CDR3aa: CASSLTPDRGGRSPLHF
CDR3nt: TGTGCCAGCAGCTTGACCCCCGACAGGGGCGGAAGATCACCCCTCCACTTT

abundance: .
d_gene: .
v_gene: TRBV7-2
j_gene: TRBJ2-2
CDR3aa: CASSPGLNTGELFF
CDR3nt: TGTGCCAGCAGCCCCGGTCTGAACACCGGGGAGCTGTTTTTT

abundance: .
d_gene: TRBD1
v_gene: TRBV25-1
j_gene: TRBJ2-5
CDR3aa: CASTRGQGGPQYF
CDR3nt: TGTGCCAGCACCCGGGGACAGGGGGGACCCCAGTACTTC

abundance: once
d_gene: .
v_gene: TRBV28
j_gene: TRBJ2-1
CDR3aa: CASSLPLWTEAYNEQFF
CDR3nt: TGTGCCAGCAGTTTGCCCCTCTGGACTGAAGCCTACAATGAGCAGTTCTTC

abundance: .
d_gene: .
v_gene: TRBV5-5
j_gene: TRBJ1-5
CDR3aa: CASSSAKGQVGSNQPQHF
CDR3nt: TGTGCCAGCAGCTCGGCGAAGGGGCAAGTAGGAAGCAATCAGCCCCAGCATTTT

abundance: .
d_gene: TRBD1
v_gene: TRBV3-1/TRBV3-2
j_gene: TRBJ2-7
CDR3aa: CASSQESWTGGLHEQYF
CDR3nt: TGTGCCAGCAGCCAAGAATCCTGGACAGGGGGGCTTCACGAGCAGTACTTC

abundance: .
d_gene: TRBD2
v_gene: TRBV11-3
j_gene: TRBJ2-1
CDR3aa: CASSISGTSLSSYNEQFF
CDR3nt: TGTGCCAGCAGCATTTCCGGGACTAGCCTGAGCTCCTACAATGAGCAGTTCTTC

abundance: .
d_gene: TRBD1
v_gene: TRBV2
j_gene: TRBJ2-2
CDR3aa: CASGTGVTNTGELFF
CDR3nt: TGTGCCAGCGGAACAGGGGTTACGAACACCGGGGAGCTGTTTTTT

abundance: .
d_gene: .
v_gene: TRBV3-1/TRBV3-2
j_gene: TRBJ1-2
CDR3aa: CASSQDVRGGYTF
CDR3nt: TGTGCCAGCAGCCAAGATGTGAGAGGTGGCTACACCTTC

abundance: .
d_gene: .
v_gene: TRBV19
j_gene: TRBJ2-7
CDR3aa: CASSPGQLYEQYF
CDR3nt: TGTGCCAGTAGTCCGGGACAACTCTACGAGCAGTACTTC

abundance: .
d_gene: TRBD1
v_gene: TRBV20-1
j_gene: TRBJ2-7
CDR3aa: CSASVEDRAGEQYF
CDR3nt: TGCAGTGCTAGTGTGGAGGACAGGGCGGGAGAGCAGTACTTC

abundance: .
d_gene: .
v_gene: TRBV6-2/TRBV6-3
j_gene: TRBJ2-4
CDR3aa: CASSYYSPKNIQYF
CDR3nt: TGTGCCAGCAGTTACTACAGCCCCAAAAACATTCAGTACTTC

abundance: .
d_gene: .
v_gene: TRBV5-1
j_gene: TRBJ2-3
CDR3aa: CASSLEEGRTDTQYF
CDR3nt: TGCGCCAGCAGCTTGGAGGAGGGGCGCACAGATACGCAGTATTTT

abundance: .
d_gene: .
v_gene: TRBV24-1
j_gene: TRBJ1-1
CDR3aa: CATSLSPGTEAFF
CDR3nt: TGTGCCACCAGTTTATCCCCGGGGACTGAAGCTTTCTTT

abundance: few
d_gene: .
v_gene: TRBV5-4
j_gene: TRBJ1-3
CDR3aa: CASSYADRARSGNTIYF
CDR3nt: TGTGCCAGCAGCTATGCTGACAGAGCGCGGTCTGGAAACACCATATATTTT

abundance: once
d_gene: .
v_gene: TRBV29-1
j_gene: TRBJ2-5
CDR3aa: CSVRGPGETQYF
CDR3nt: TGCAGCGTTCGAGGACCGGGGGAGACCCAGTACTTC

abundance: once
d_gene: TRBD2
v_gene: TRBV27
j_gene: TRBJ2-1
CDR3aa: CASSLLAVNEQFF
CDR3nt: TGTGCCAGCAGTTTACTAGCGGTCAATGAGCAGTTCTTC

abundance: once
d_gene: TRBD1
v_gene: TRBV2
j_gene: TRBJ1-5
CDR3aa: CASSRTGEGAQHF
CDR3nt: TGTGCCAGCAGTCGGACAGGGGAGGGAGCCCAGCATTTT

abundance: .
d_gene: TRBD1
v_gene: TRBV28
j_gene: TRBJ2-5
CDR3aa: CASSSPDRQETQYF
CDR3nt: TGTGCCAGCAGTTCCCCGGACAGGCAAGAGACCCAGTACTTC

abundance: .
d_gene: .
v_gene: TRBV7-9
j_gene: TRBJ2-7
CDR3aa: CASSLVSRREQYF
CDR3nt: TGTGCCAGCAGCTTAGTTTCCAGGAGGGAGCAGTACTTC

abundance: .
d_gene: TRBD1
v_gene: TRBV4-2
j_gene: TRBJ1-5
CDR3aa: CASGGTGDQPQHF
CDR3nt: TGTGCCAGCGGGGGGACAGGGGATCAGCCCCAGCATTTT

abundance: .
d_gene: .
v_gene: TRBV10-3
j_gene: TRBJ1-2
CDR3aa: CAINSPANYGYTF
CDR3nt: TGTGCCATCAATTCCCCAGCTAACTATGGCTACACCTTC